These 20 T cell receptor beta chains were sequenced from one sample in a study of T cell responses to AZD1222 COVID-19 vaccine. The repertoire was sequenced with immunoSEQ multiplex PCR; TCRdb's copy has only in-frame clones and lacks some. The table records 180,000 or so clones, about 91% of them present only once. Sequenced material: peripheral blood, taken on day 0 of AZD1222 vaccination. Receptor source: an adult in good health.

The V gene is TRBV5-1, the J gene TRBJ1-1; 10 bases are shared with TRBD1. Germline V gives CDR1 SGHRS, CDR2 YFSETQ. CDR3 length equals 17 residues. V was pared by 0 bases and J by 1 base, with 6 bases of the junction left unmatched. CDR3: CASSLEGQGGTNTEAFF. CDR3 in DNA: TGCGCCAGCAGCTTGGAAGGACAGGGGGGGACGAACACTGAAGCTTTCTTT.

This clone appeared a single time. This chain joins TRBV5-6 and TRBJ2-4, with TRBD1 matching 7 bases. Germline V gene data show CDR1 as SGHDT and CDR2 as YYEEEE. This CDR3 contains 18 residues. Trimming at V came to 4 bases and at J to 4 bases, leaving 17 bases not matched to a gene. The CDR3 sequence: CASSLGQVGIYWKNIQYF. The CDR3 DNA reads TGTGCCAGCAGCCTAGGACAGGTGGGAATCTATTGGAAAAACATTCAGTACTTC. The whole variable domain, filled in from reference TRBV5-6 and TRBJ2-4, reads DAGVTQSPTHLIKTRGQQVTLRCSPKSGHDTVSWYQQALGQGPQFIFQYYEEEERQRGNFPDRFSGHQFPNYSSELNVNALLLGDSALYLCASSLGQVGIYWKNIQYFGAGTRLSVL.

The V call is TRBV5-1, the J call TRBJ1-5; TRBD1 matches 9 bases. The V and J ends lost 4 bases and 6 bases, in that order; junction bases with no gene match: 5. Germline assignment: CDR1 SGHRS and CDR2 YFSETQ. CDR3 length: 14 amino acids. CDR3 DNA: TGCGCCAGCAGCCCGGGGGACAGGGTTCAGCCCCAGCATTTT. This codes for CASSPGDRVQPQHF.

This clone was seen once. This chain joins TRBV6-5 and TRBJ1-3; the D gene is possibly TRBD1 (5 bases). CDR1 is MNHEY and CDR2 is SVGAGI in the germline V gene. Trimming pared 8 bases from V and 2 bases from J, leaving 16 bases between. The CDR3 covers 15 residues. CDR3 protein: CASVLELGAGNTIYF. The DNA for the CDR3 is TGTGCCAGCGTTCTAGAGTTGGGGGCTGGAAACACCATATATTTT.

V is TRBV9 and J is TRBJ2-7; TRBD2 matches at 11 bases. Germline V CDR1 and CDR2: SGDLS, YYNGEE. CDR3 size: 18 residues. The V gene end was trimmed by 0 bases and the J gene end by 5 bases; junction bases not matched to a gene: 13. In DNA, the CDR3 is TGTGCCAGCAGCGTAGGGCTAGGACTAGCGGGTGGAGTCCACGAGCAGTACTTC. It translates to CASSVGLGLAGGVHEQYF.

The CDR3 sequence is CASSFLTEIHHQETQYF. Written as DNA, the CDR3 is TGTGCCAGCAGCTTCCTGACCGAGATCCATCACCAAGAGACCCAGTACTTC. The chain carries TRBV5-6 and TRBJ2-5; no definite D call. The CDR3 runs 17 residues. V was clipped by 2 bases and J by 0 bases, with 17 bases between them. Germline CDR1 reads SGHDT; CDR2 reads YYEEEE.

In this sample, this clone turned up a few times. The V gene is TRBV19, the J gene TRBJ2-7; TRBD1 matches 8 bases. The ends lost 8 bases at V and 3 bases at J; junction bases unmatched: 12. The germline V gene has CDR1 LNHDA and CDR2 SQIVND (reference sequence). The CDR3 sequence is 15 residues long. The DNA for the CDR3 is TGTGCCAGTGGAAACACCGGGACAGGCTTCTACGAGCAGTACTTC. Translating it yields CASGNTGTGFYEQYF.

The table lists this clone with a few counts. The V and J genes are TRBV30 and TRBJ2-5; D not certain. The germline gives CDR1 GTSNPN, CDR2 SVGIG (reference sequence). V was cut by 0 bases and J by 1 base, with 12 bases left in between. The CDR3 runs to 15 residues. The chain's CDR3 is CAWSVGSTAQETQYF. CDR3 bases: TGTGCCTGGAGTGTAGGGTCGACGGCCCAAGAGACCCAGTACTTC.

This clone came up a few times. The J gene is TRBJ1-5, the V gene TRBV30, with D uncertain. The CDR3 is made up of 13 amino acids. The germline CDR1 and CDR2 sequences are GTSNPN and SVGIG (reference sequence). V gave up 3 bases and J gave up 7 bases, with 13 bases separating them. DNA of the CDR3: TGTGCCTGGAGACGGGAGGTAGGCCAGCCCCAGCATTTT. Translated: CAWRREVGQPQHF.

The chain combines TRBV6-5 with TRBJ1-4; possible D gene TRBD1, 5 bases. This CDR3 is built from 15 residues. Per germline, CDR1 MNHEY and CDR2 SVGAGI. V shed 6 bases and J shed 7 bases, with 18 bases lying between them. CDR3 region: CASRPLQGNGEKLFF. CDR3 in DNA: TGTGCCAGCAGGCCCCTTCAGGGCAACGGTGAAAAACTGTTTTTT.

The chain carries TRBV28 and TRBJ1-4; D gene uncertain. The CDR3 runs 12 residues. The V end was cut by 8 bases, the J end by 5 bases, with 9 bases between. Germline CDR1 MDHEN, CDR2 SYDVKM. DNA for the CDR3: TGTGCCAGCCATGGACCCAATGAAAAACTGTTTTTT. As protein: CASHGPNEKLFF.

The chain carries TRBV5-5 and TRBJ1-2; tentatively, D is TRBD1 (5 bases). Trimming cost V 6 bases and J 4 bases, with 10 bases left between them. Germline V gives CDR1 SGHKS, CDR2 YYEKEE (reference sequence). This CDR3 region has 12 residues. CDR3 nucleotide sequence: TGTGCCAGCACCTCGGGGGGCTATGGCTACACCTTC. Translated, it gives CASTSGGYGYTF.

The V and J genes are TRBV18 and TRBJ2-7, with 7 bases identical to TRBD1. Germline CDR1 and CDR2: KGHSH and LQKENI. The CDR3 covers 15 residues. The V and J ends lost 3 bases and 6 bases, in that order; junction bases with no gene match: 11. CDR3 in DNA: TGTGCCAGCTCACCTCGACAGGGAAGTCCGTCCGAGCAGTACTTC. Translating gives CASSPRQGSPSEQYF.

V usage is TRBV9 and J usage is TRBJ2-2; TRBD2 matches at 11 bases. CDR3 length: 16 amino acids. V was pared by 0 bases and J by 7 bases, with 5 bases of the junction left unmatched. In germline, CDR1 is SGDLS, CDR2 YYNGEE. The CDR3 region has the DNA TGTGCCAGCAGCGTAGGTCTAGCGGGGGGATACGGGGAGCTGTTTTTT. Residues: CASSVGLAGGYGELFF.

The chain carries TRBV27 and TRBJ2-2, with 7 bases fitting TRBD2. From germline, CDR1 is MNHEY and CDR2 SMNVEV (reference sequence). This CDR3 has 14 amino acids. The V segment lost 8 bases and the J segment 2 bases; nucleotides outside the gene matches: 5. The CDR3 is CASSPGGNTGELFF. The CDR3 region has the DNA TGTGCCAGCTCCCCGGGGGGAAACACCGGGGAGCTGTTTTTT.

The chain uses TRBV4-2 and TRBJ1-2, with D possibly matching TRBD1 (5 bases). V lost 5 bases and J 3 bases, leaving 10 bases between the germline ends. The germline CDR1 and CDR2 sequences are LGHNA and YNFKEQ. This CDR3 comprises 13 residues. CDR3 amino acids: CASSGGRDYGYTF. CDR3 DNA sequence: TGTGCCAGCAGCGGGGGGAGGGACTATGGCTACACCTTC.

V usage is TRBV5-1 and J usage is TRBJ2-1, with 14 bases fitting TRBD2. From germline, CDR1 is SGHRS and CDR2 YFSETQ. Trimming took 2 bases from V and 0 from J; bases not matched to a gene: 4. CDR3 length: 18 residues. The CDR3 here is CASSFRLAGGPSYNEQFF. Here the CDR3 DNA reads TGCGCCAGCAGCTTTCGACTAGCGGGGGGGCCCTCCTACAATGAGCAGTTCTTC.

The genes are TRBV5-6 and TRBJ2-3; 7 nucleotides line up with TRBD1. The CDR3 covers 16 residues. In germline, CDR1 is SGHDT, CDR2 YYEEEE. With V trimmed by 2 bases and J by 4 bases, 10 bases remained unmatched. As DNA, the CDR3 is TGTGCCAGCAGCTTAGGCCTAAGACAGGGACCAGATACGCAGTATTTT. Its translation: CASSLGLRQGPDTQYF.

This clone was seen just once. The chain couples TRBV5-6 to TRBJ1-6; TRBD1 matches at 7 bases. Germline lookup yields CDR1 SGHDT and CDR2 YYEEEE. The CDR3 sequence is 15 residues long. Trimming removed 4 bases from V and 3 bases from J; junction bases left unmatched: 4. The CDR3, as DNA: TGTGCCAGCAGCCCCGGGACAGTCTATAATTCACCCCTCCACTTT. This encodes CASSPGTVYNSPLHF.

Here the CDR3 DNA reads TGTGCCAGCAGCCAAGCCGGGACAGGTTTTGGTGAGCAGTACTTC. Amino acids: CASSQAGTGFGEQYF. This chain uses TRBV3-1 (or the pseudogene TRBV3-2) with TRBJ2-7, with 8 bases fitting TRBD1. With V trimmed by 1 base and J by 7 bases, 9 bases remained unmatched. The CDR3 totals 15 residues. Germline CDR1 is LGHDT and CDR2 is YNNKEL (reference sequence).